The subject of this entry is one T cell receptor (beta chain). Germline V gene lookup returns CDR1 MDHEN and CDR2 SYDVKM. V lost 4 bases and J lost 6, with 9 bases in between. This CDR3 is built from 13 residues. This record comes from a study of technical replicates of blood from four donors. Method: immunoSEQ multiplex PCR; TCRdb's copy keeps in-frame clones and lacks some. The sample contains around 17,000 clones, 82% of which appear only once. The sample was PBMCs. This receptor was taken from a human donor in good health. Some clones in this sample may be carry-over from other donors' samples. The V gene is TRBV28, the J gene TRBJ2-2; D remains ambiguous. CDR3 sequence reads: CASSSRGAGELFF. DNA of the CDR3: TGTGCCAGCAGTTCCCGAGGAGCCGGGGAGCTGTTTTTT.